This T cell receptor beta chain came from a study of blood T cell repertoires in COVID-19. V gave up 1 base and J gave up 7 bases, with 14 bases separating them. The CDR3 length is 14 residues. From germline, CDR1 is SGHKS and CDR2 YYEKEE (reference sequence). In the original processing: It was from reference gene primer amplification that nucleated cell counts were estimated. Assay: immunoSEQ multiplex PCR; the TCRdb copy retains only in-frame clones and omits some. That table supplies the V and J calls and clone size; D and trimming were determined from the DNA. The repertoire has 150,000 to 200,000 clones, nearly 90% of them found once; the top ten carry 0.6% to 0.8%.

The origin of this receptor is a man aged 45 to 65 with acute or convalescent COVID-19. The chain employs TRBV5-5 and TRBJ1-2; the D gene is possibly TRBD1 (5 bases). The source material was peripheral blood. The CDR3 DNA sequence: TGTGCCAGCAGCTTGAGGCGGGGCAGGTTTGGCTACACCTTC. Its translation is CASSLRRGRFGYTF.